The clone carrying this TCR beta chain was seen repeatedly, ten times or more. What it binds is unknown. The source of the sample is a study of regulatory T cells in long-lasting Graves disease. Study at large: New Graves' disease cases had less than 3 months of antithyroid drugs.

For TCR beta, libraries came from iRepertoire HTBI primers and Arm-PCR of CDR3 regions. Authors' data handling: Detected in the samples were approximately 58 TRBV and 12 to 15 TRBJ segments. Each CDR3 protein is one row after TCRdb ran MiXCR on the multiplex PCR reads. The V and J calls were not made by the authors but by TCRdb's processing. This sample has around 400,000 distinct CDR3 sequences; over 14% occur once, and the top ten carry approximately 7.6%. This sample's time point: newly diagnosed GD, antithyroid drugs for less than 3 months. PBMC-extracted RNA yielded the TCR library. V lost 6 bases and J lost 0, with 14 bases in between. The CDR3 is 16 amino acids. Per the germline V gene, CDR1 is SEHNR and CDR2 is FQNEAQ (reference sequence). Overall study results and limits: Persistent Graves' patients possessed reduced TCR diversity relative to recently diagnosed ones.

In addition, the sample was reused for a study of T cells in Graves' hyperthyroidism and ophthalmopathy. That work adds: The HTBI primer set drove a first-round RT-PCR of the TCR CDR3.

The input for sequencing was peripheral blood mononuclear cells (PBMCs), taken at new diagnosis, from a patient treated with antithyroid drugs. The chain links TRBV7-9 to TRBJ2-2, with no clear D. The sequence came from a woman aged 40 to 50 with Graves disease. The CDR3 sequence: CASRADPLTNTGELFF. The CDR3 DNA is TGTGCCAGCAGGGCCGACCCTTTGACGAACACCGGGGAGCTGTTTTTT.